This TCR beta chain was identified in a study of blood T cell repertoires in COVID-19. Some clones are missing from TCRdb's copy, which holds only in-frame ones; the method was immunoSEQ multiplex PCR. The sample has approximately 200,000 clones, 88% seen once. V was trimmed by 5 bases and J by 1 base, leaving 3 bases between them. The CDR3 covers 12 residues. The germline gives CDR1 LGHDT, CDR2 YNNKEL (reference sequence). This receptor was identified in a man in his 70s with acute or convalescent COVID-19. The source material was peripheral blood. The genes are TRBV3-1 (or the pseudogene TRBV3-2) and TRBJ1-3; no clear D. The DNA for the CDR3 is TGTGCCAGCAGCTATTCTGGAAACACCATATATTTT. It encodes CASSYSGNTIYF.